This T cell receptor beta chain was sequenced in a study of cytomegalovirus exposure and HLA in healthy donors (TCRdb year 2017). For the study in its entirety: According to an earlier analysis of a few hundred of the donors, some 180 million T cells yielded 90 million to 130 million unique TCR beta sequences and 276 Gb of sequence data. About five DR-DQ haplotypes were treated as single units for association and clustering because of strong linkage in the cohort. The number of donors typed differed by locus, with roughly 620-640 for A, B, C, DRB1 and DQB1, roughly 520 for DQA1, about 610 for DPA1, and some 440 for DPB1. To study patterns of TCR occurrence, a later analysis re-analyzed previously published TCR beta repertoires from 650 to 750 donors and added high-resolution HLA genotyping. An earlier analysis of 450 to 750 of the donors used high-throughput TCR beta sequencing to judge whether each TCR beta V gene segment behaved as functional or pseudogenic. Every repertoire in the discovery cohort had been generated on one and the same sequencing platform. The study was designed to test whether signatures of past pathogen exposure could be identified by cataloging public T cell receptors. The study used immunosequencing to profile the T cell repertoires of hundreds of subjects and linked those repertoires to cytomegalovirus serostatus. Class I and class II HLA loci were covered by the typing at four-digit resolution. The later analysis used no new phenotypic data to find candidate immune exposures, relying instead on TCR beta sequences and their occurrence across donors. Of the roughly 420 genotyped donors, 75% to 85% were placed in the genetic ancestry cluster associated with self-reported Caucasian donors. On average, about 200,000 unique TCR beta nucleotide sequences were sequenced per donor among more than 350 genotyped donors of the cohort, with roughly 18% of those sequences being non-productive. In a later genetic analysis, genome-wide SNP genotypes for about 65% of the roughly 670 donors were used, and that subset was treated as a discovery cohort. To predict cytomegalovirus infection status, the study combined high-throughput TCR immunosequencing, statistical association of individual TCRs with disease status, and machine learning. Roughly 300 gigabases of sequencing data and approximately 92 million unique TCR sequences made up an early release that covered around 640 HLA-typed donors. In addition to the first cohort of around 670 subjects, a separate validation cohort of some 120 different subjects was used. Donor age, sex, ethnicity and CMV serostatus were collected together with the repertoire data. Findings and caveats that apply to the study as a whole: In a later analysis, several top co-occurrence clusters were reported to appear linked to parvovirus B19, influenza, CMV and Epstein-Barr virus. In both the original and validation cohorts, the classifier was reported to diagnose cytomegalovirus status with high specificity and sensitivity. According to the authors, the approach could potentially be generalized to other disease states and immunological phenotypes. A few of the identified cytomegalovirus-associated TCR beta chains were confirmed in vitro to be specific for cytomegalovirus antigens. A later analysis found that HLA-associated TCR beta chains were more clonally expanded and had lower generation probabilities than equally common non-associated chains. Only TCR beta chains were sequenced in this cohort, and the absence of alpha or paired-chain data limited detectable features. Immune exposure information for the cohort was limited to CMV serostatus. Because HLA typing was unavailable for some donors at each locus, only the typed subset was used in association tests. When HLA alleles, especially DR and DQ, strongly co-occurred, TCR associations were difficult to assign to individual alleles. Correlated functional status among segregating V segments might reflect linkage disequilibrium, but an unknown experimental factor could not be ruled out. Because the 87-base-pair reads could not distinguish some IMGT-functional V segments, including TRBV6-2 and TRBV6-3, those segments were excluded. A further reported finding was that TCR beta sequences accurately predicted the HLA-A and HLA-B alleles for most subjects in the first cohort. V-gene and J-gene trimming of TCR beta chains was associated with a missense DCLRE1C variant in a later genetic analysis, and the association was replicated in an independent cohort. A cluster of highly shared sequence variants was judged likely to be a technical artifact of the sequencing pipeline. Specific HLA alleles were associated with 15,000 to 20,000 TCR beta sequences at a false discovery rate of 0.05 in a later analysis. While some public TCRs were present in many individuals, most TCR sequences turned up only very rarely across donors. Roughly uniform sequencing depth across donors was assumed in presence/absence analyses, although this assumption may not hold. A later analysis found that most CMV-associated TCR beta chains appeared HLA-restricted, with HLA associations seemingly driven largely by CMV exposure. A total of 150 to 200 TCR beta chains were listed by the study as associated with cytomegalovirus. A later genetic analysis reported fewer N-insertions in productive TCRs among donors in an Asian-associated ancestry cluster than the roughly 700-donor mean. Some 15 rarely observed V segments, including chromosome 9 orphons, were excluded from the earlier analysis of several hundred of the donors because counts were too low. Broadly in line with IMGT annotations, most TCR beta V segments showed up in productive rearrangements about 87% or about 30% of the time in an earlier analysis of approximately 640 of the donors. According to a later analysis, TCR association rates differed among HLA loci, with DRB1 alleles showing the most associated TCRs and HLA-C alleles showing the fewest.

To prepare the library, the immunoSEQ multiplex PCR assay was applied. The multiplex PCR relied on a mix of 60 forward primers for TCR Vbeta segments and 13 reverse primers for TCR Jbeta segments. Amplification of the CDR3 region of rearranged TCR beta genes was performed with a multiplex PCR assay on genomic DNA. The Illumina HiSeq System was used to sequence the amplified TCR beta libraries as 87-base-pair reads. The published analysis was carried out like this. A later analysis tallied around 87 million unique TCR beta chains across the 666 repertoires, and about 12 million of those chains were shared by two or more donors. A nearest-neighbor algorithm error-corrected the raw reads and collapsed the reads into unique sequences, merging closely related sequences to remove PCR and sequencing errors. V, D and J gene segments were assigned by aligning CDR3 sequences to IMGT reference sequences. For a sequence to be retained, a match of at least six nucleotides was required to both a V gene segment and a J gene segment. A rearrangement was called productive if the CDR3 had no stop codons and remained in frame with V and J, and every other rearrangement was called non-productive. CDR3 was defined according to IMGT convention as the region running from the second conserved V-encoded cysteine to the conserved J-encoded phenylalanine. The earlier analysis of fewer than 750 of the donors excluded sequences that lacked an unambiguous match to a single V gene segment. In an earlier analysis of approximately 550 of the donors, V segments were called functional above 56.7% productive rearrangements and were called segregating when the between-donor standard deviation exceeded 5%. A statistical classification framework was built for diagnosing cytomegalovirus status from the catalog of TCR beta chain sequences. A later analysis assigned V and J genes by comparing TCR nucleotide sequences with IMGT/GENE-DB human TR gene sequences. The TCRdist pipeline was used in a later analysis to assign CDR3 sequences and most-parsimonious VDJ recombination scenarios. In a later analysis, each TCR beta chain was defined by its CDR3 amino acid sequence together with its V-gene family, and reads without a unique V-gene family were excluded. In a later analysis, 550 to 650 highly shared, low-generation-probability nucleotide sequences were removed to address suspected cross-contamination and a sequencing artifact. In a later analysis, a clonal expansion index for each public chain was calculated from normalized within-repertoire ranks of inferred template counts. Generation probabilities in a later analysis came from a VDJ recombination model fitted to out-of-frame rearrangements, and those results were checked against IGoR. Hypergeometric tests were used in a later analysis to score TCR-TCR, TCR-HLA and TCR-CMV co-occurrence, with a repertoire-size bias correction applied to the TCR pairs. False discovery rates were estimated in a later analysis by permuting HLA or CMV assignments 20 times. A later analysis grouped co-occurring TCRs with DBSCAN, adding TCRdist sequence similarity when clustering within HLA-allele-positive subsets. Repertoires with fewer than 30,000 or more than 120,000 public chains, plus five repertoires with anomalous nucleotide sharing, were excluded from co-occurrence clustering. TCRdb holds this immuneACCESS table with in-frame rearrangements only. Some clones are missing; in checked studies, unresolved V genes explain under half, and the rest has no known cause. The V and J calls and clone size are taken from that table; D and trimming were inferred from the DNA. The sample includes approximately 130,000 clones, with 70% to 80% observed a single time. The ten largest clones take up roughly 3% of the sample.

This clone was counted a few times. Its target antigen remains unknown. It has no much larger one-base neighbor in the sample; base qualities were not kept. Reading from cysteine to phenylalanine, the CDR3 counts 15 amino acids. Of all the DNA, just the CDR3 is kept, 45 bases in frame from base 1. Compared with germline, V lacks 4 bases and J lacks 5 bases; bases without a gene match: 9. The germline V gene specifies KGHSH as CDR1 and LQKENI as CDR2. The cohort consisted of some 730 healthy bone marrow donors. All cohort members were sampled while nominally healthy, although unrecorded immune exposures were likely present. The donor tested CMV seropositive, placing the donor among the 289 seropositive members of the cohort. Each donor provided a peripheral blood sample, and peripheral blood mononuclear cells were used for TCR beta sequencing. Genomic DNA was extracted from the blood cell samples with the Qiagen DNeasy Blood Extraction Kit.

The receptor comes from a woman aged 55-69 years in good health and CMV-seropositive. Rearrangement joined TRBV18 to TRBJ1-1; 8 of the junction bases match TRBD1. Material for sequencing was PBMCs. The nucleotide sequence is TGTGCCAGCTCACGCCGGACAGGGAGAGATACTGAAGCTTTCTTT. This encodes CASSRRTGRDTEAFF.